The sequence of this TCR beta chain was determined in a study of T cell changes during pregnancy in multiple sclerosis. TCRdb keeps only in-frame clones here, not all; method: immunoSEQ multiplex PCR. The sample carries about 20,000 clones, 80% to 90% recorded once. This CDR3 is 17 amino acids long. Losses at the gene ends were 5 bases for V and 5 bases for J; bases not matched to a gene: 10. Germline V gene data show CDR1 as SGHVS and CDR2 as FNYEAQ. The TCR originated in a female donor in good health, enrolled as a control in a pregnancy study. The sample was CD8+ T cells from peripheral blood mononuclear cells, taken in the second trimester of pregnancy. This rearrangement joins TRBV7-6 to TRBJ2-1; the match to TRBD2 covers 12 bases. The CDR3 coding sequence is TGTGCCAGCAGCATGCGGACTAGCGGGACCATTGACAATGAGCAGTTCTTC. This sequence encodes CASSMRTSGTIDNEQFF.